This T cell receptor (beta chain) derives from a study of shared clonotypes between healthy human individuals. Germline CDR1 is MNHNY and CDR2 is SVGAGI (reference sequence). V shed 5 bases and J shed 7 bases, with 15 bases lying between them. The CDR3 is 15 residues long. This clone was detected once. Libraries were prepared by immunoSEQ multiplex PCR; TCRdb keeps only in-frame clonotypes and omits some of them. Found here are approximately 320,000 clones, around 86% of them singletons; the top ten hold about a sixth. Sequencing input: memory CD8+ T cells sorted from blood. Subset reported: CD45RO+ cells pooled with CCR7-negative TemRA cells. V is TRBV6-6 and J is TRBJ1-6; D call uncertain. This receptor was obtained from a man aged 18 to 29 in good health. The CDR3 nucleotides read TGTGCCAGCAGTAACGTAGGAGGCGGGAATTCACCCCTCCACTTT. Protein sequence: CASSNVGGGNSPLHF.